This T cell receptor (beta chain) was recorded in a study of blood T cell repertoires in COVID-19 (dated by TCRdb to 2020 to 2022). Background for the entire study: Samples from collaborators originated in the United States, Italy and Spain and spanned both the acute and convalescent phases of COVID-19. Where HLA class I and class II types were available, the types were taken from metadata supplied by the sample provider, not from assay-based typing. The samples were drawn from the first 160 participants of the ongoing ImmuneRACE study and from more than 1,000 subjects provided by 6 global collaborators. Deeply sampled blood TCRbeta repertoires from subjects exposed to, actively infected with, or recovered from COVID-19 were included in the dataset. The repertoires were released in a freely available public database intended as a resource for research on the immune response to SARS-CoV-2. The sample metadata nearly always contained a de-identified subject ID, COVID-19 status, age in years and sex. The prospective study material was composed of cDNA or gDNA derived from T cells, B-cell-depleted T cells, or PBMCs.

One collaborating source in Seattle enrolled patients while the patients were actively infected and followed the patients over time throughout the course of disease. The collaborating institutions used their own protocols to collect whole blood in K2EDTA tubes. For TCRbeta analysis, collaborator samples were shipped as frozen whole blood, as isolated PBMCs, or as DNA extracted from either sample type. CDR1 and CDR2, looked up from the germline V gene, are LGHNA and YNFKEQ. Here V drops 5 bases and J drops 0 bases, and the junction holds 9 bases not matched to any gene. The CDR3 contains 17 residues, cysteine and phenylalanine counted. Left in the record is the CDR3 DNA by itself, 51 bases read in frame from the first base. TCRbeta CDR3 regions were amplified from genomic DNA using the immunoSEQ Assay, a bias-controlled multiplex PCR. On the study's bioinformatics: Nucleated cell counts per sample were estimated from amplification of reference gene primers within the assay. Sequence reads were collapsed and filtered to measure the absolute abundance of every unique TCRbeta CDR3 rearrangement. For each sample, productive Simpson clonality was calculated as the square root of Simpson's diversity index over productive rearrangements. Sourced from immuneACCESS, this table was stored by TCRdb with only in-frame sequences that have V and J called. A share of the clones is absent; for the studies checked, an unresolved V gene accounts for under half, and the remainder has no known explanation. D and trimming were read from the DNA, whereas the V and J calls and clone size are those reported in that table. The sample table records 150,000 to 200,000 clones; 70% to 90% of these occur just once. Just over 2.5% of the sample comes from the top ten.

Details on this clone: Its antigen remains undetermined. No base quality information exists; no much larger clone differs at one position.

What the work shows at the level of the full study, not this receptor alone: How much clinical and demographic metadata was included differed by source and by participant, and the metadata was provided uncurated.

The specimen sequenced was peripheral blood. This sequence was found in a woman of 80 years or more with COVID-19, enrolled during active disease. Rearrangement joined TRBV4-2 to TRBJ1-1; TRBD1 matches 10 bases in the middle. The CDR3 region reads CASSAGDRGRMNTEAFF. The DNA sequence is TGTGCCAGCAGCGCGGGGGACAGGGGAAGGATGAACACTGAAGCTTTCTTT.